This T cell receptor beta chain was found in a study of T cell responses to AZD1222 COVID-19 vaccine. Study outcomes and limitations: Targeting of unmutated variant regions was reportedly seen in nearly half of spike-specific TCRs. All repertoire sampling was performed exclusively after the peak T cell response. Donors in the cohort were predominantly white British and more often female, and clonal diversity was possibly underestimated.

Some clones are missing from TCRdb's copy, which holds only in-frame ones; the method was immunoSEQ multiplex PCR. The sample lists approximately 130,000 clones, about 93% occurring once. On this clone itself: The antigen is undetermined.

This CDR3 has 13 amino acids. V lost 0 bases and J 5 bases, leaving 8 bases between the germline ends. Germline values: CDR1 LGHDT, CDR2 YNNKEL (reference sequence). This TCR derives from an adult who received the MenACWY meningococcal vaccine as a control. The gene calls are TRBV3-1 (or the pseudogene TRBV3-2) and TRBJ2-7; D perhaps matches TRBD2 (6 bases). Material: peripheral blood, obtained 28 days after the second dose of the MenACWY control vaccine. CDR3: CASSQDWGDEQYF. Here the CDR3 DNA reads TGTGCCAGCAGCCAAGATTGGGGGGACGAGCAGTACTTC.